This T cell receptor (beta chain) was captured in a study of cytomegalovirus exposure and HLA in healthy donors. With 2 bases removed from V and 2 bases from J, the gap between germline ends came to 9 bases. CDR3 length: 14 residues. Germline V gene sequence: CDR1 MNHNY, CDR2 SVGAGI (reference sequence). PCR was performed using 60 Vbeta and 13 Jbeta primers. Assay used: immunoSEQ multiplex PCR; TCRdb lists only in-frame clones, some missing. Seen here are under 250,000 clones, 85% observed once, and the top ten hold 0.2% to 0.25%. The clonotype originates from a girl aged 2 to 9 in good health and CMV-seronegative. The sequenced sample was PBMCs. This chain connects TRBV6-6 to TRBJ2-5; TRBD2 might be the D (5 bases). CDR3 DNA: TGTGCCAGCAGTTACCGTACTAGTCAAGAGACCCAGTACTTC. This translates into CASSYRTSQETQYF.